This T cell receptor (beta chain) emerged from a study of T cell changes during pregnancy in multiple sclerosis. The CDR3 spans 16 residues. Germline V gene data show CDR1 as SGDLS and CDR2 as YYNGEE. V trimming: 2 bases; J trimming: 2 bases; junction bases outside the gene matches: 8. The method was immunoSEQ multiplex PCR; TCRdb's version includes in-frame clones alone and lacks a portion of them. The sample carries some 39,000 clones, around nine tenths recorded once. The chain uses TRBV9 and TRBJ2-3; 7 bases agree with TRBD2. This clonotype was obtained from a female donor with multiple sclerosis, enrolled in a pregnancy study. Material: CD8+ T cells from peripheral blood mononuclear cells, obtained in the first trimester of pregnancy. The CDR3 bases are TGTGCCAGCAGCGTTCAGGGCGGGGGTCCCACAGATACGCAGTATTTT. It translates to CASSVQGGGPTDTQYF. Using reference TRBV9 and TRBJ2-3 for the parts outside the CDR3, the full variable domain is DSGVTQTPKHLITATGQRVTLRCSPRSGDLSVYWYQQSLDQGLQFLIQYYNGEERAKGNILERFSAQQFPDLHSELNLSSLELGDSALYFCASSVQGGGPTDTQYFGPGTRLTVL.